A single TCR beta chain is shown here with its context. This entry is derived from a study of T-cell reconstitution after alpha-beta-depleted transplantation in children. Germline-derived CDR1 and CDR2 are KGHSH and LQKENI. The CDR3 spans 16 residues. V was clipped by 3 bases and J by 2 bases, with 13 bases between them. TCRbeta library preparation incorporated unique molecular identifiers. TCRdb processed the PCR reads anew with MiXCR; each CDR3 protein has one entry. This sample has roughly 500,000 distinct CDR3 sequences, with approximately 16% found just once. Sequenced here: PBMCs from the stem cell graft donor, sampled from the stem cell graft. The receptor comes from a human donor who donated a stem cell graft to a child with acute lymphoblastic leukemia. The chain couples TRBV18 to TRBJ2-2; D is possibly TRBD2 (6 bases). CDR3 sequence (DNA): TGTGCCAGCTCACCGGCACTAGCAGTCAACACCGGGGAGCTGTTTTTT. This encodes CASSPALAVNTGELFF.